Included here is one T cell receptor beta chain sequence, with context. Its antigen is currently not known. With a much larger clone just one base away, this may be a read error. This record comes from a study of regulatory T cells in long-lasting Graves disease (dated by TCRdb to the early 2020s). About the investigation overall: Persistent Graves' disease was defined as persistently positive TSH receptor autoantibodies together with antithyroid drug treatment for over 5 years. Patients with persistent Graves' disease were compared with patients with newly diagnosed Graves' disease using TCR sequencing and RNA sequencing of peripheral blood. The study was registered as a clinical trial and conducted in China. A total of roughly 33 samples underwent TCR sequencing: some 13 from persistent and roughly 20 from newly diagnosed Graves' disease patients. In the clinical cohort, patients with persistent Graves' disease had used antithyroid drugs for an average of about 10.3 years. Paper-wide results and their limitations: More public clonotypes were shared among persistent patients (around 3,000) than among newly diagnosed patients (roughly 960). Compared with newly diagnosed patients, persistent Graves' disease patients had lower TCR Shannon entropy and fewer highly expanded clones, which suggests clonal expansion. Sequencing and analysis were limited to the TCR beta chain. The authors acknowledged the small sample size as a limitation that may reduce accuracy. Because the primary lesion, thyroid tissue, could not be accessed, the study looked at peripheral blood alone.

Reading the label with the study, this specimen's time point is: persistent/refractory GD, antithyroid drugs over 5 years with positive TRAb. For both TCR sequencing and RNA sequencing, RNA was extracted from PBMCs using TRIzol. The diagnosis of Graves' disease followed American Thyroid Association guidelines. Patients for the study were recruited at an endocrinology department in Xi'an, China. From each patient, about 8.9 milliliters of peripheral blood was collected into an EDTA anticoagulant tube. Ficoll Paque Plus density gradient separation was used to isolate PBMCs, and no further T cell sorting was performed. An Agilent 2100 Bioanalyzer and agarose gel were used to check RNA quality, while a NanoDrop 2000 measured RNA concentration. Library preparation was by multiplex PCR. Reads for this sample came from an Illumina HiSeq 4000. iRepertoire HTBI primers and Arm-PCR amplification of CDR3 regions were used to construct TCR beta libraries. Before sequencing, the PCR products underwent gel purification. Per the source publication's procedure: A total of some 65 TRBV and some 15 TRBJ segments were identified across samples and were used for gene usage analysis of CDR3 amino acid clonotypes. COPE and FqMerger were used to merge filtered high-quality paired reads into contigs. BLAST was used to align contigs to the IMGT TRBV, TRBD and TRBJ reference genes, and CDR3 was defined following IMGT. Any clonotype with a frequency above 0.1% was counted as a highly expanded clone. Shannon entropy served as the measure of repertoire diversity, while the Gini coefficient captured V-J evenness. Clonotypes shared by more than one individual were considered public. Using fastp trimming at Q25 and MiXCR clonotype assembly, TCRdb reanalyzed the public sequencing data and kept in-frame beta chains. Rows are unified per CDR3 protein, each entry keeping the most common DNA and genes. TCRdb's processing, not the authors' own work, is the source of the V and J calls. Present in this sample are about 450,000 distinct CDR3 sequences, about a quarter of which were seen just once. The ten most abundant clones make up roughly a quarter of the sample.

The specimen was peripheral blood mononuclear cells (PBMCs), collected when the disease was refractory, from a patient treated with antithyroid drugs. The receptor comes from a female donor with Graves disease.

At the DNA level, the sequence is TGTGCCAGCAGCTCCGGCGGGACACGACAAGAGGCCCAGTACTTC. Its protein product is CASSSGGTRQEAQYF. The chain is encoded by TRBV28 joined to TRBJ2-5; the D call is tentative, TRBD1 or TRBD2, as each matches 6 bases. The cysteine opens and the phenylalanine closes a CDR3 of 15 amino acids. Of the read, only the CDR3 DNA is kept; its 45 bases are in frame from base 1. Via the germline V gene, CDR1 is MDHEN and CDR2 SYDVKM.